Below, 17 T cell receptor beta chains from the same sample are listed, as sequenced in a study of T cell clusters in autoimmune cytopenias (dated by TCRdb to 2018 to 2020). TRB amplification used about 230 ng of peripheral blood genomic DNA, 30,000 to 40,000 genome equivalents, per sample. Reads for this sample came from an Illumina MiSeq. TRB rearrangements were amplified by multiplex PCR using a touch-down protocol with TRB-A and TRB-B primer pools mixed in one tube. TCRdb reprocessed the reads, and each CDR3 protein sequence is entered once, without DNA. The sample's clone listing holds 1,000 to 1,400 distinct CDR3 sequences. Around 19% of the sample belongs to the ten largest clones. The sample taken for sequencing was peripheral blood. The source of these receptors is a human donor with an autoimmune cytopenia or autoimmune hepatitis (not recorded which).

Frequency places this clonotype as large (0.1 to 1%). The chain employs TRBV6-2 or TRBV6-3 and TRBJ2-7; TCRdb indicates TRBD2, and absent DNA this call remains unverified. Germline assignment: CDR1 MNHEY and CDR2 SVGEGT. The CDR3 runs to 15 residues. The CDR3 sequence: CASSYSMRVGNEQYF.

This clonotype counts as medium-sized (0.01 to 0.1%) by frequency. The CDR3 here is CASSHLWDRGGEKLFF. The chain combines TRBV4-3 with TRBJ1-4; checking the TCRdb D call of TRBD1 is not possible without DNA. CDR1 is LGHNA, CDR2 YSLEER, per germline. The CDR3 runs 16 residues.

By frequency, this clonotype registers medium-sized. The chain is built from TRBV7-9 and TRBJ2-3; TCRdb's D call of TRBD1 is untestable without DNA. Per germline, CDR1 SEHNR and CDR2 FQNEAQ (reference sequence). This CDR3 is built from 18 residues. The CDR3 region is CASSLVGQGPHYTDTQYF.

The chain employs TRBV4-3 and TRBJ1-2; TCRdb reports TRBD1, a call that lacks DNA to check it against. Germline CDR1 reads LGHNA; CDR2 reads YSLEER. The CDR3 is made up of 16 amino acids. CDR3 residues: CASSQARRTTNYGYTF.

This clonotype is medium-sized by frequency. The chain couples TRBV6-2 or TRBV6-3 to TRBJ1-6. CDR3 length: 18 amino acids. Germline values: CDR1 MNHEY, CDR2 SVGEGT. The CDR3 protein is CASSYSINQDRRNSPLHF.

Judged by frequency, this clonotype is large. V gene TRBV12-3 or TRBV12-4 combines with J gene TRBJ2-7; TCRdb designates TRBD1, a call that cannot be tested without DNA. CDR3 size: 14 residues. The CDR3 reads CASSPWDRDDEQYF.

Considering frequency, this clonotype is medium-sized (0.01 to 0.1%). The J gene is TRBJ2-2, the V gene TRBV7-9; TCRdb selects TRBD1, and the lack of DNA leaves this call unchecked. Per germline, CDR1 SEHNR and CDR2 FQNEAQ (reference sequence). The CDR3 extends over 15 amino acids. Here the CDR3 reads CASSSPGQEVGELFF.

This clonotype counts as medium-sized by frequency. This chain joins TRBV13 and TRBJ1-5; TCRdb names TRBD1, which stays unverified in the absence of DNA. Germline CDR1 and CDR2: PRHDT and FYEKMQ (reference sequence). The CDR3 spans 15 residues. CDR3 region: CASSDGTEPNQPQHF.

The V call is TRBV6-1, the J call TRBJ2-6. The germline gives CDR1 MNHNS, CDR2 SASEGT. The CDR3 consists of 15 residues. CDR3 sequence reads: CASSEQSSGANVLTF.

This clonotype is identified as large (0.1 to 1%) from frequency. CDR3 sequence reads: CASSLNRELTYEQYF. The V gene is TRBV11-1, the J gene TRBJ2-7. Germline V gene lookup returns CDR1 SGHAT and CDR2 FQDESV (reference sequence). This CDR3 contains 15 residues.

V and J are TRBV20-1 and TRBJ1-1; the D call of TRBD1 rests on TCRdb alone, since no DNA is present to check it. Germline V gene data show CDR1 as DFQATT and CDR2 as SNEGSKA (reference sequence). This CDR3 has 15 amino acids. CDR3 sequence: CSARVFGTGDTEAFF.

This clonotype shows up as medium-sized (0.01 to 0.1%) by frequency. The J gene is TRBJ2-3, the V gene TRBV5-6; TCRdb's D gene call, TRBD2, goes unchecked for lack of DNA. The CDR3 is 16 amino acids. CDR1 and CDR2 from the germline V gene are SGHDT and YYEEEE. This CDR3 reads CASSLAQGPRARTQYF.

The chain joins TRBV15 to TRBJ1-6; the D call of TRBD1 rests on TCRdb alone, since no DNA is present to check it. Looked up from germline, CDR1 is LNHNV and CDR2 is YYDKDF (reference sequence). CDR3 length: 14 residues. The CDR3 sequence: CATSRDRGGAPLHF.

Measured by frequency, this clonotype is large. V usage is TRBV12-3 or TRBV12-4 and J usage is TRBJ2-7; TCRdb lists TRBD1, though no DNA is available to test this call. This CDR3 region has 14 residues. The CDR3 sequence: CASSLTGLIVEQYF.

The chain joins TRBV18 to TRBJ1-4; TCRdb reports TRBD1, a call that lacks DNA to check it against. CDR1 KGHSH and CDR2 LQKENI come from the germline V gene. There are 15 residues in the CDR3. CDR3 in amino acids: CASSPGTPTNEKLFF.

This clonotype is identified as large from frequency. The CDR3: CASSFSGLSTDTQYF. This chain connects TRBV5-4 to TRBJ2-3. The V gene's germline CDR1 is SGHNT and CDR2 YYREEE (reference sequence). The CDR3 loop spans 15 amino acids.

This clonotype is classed as medium-sized by frequency. The rearrangement joins TRBV6-2 or TRBV6-3 to TRBJ1-5; without DNA, the TCRdb call of TRBD1 cannot be checked. The CDR3 is 15 residues long. The germline gives CDR1 MNHEY, CDR2 SVGEGT. CDR3 protein: CASSPGTGYNQPQHF.